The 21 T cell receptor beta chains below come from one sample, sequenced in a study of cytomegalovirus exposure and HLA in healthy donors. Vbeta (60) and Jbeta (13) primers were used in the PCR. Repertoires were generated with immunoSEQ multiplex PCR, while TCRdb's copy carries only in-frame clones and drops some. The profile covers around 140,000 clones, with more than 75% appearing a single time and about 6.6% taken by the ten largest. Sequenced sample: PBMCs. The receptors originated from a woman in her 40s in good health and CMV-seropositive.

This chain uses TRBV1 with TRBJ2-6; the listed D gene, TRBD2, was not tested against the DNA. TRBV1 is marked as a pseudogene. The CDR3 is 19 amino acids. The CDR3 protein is CTSTSGRAATYSGANVLTF. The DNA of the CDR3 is TGCACCAGCACCAGCGGGAGGGCGGCTACCTACTCTGGGGCCAACGTCCTGACTTTC.

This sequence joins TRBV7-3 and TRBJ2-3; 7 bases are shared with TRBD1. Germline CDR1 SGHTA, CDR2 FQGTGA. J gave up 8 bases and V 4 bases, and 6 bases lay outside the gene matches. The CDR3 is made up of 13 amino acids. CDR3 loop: CASSSAGGGTQYF. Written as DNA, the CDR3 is TGTGCCAGCAGCTCAGCAGGGGGTGGTACGCAGTATTTT.

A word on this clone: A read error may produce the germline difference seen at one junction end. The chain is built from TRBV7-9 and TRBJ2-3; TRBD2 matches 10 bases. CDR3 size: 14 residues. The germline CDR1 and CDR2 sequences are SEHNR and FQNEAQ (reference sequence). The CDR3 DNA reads TGTTCCAGCAGCCGCCCGGGACTAGCGTTTTCGCAGTATTTT. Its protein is CSSSRPGLAFSQYF.

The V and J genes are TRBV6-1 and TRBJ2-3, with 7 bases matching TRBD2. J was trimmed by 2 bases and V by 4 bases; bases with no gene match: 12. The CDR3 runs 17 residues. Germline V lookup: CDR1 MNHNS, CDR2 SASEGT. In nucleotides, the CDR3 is TGTGCCAGCAGTGCGCGTAAAGGACTAGGGAACACAGATACGCAGTATTTT. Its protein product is CASSARKGLGNTDTQYF.

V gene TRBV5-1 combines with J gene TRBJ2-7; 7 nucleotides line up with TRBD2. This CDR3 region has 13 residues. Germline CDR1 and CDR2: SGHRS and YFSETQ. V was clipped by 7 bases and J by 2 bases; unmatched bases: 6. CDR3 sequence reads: CASREVAAYEQYF. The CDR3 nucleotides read TGCGCCAGCCGGGAGGTAGCGGCCTACGAGCAGTACTTC.

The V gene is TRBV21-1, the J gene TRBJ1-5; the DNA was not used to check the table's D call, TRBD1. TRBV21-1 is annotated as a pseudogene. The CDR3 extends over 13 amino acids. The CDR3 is CAGNRHVLQPQHF. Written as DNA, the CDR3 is TGTGCCGGCAATAGACACGTCCTTCAGCCCCAGCATTTT.

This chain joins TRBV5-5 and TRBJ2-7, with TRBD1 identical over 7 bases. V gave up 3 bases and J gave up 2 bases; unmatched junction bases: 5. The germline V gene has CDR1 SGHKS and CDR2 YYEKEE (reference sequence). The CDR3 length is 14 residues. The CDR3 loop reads CASSSRTGPYEQYF. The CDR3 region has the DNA TGTGCCAGCAGCTCCCGGACAGGACCCTACGAGCAGTACTTC.

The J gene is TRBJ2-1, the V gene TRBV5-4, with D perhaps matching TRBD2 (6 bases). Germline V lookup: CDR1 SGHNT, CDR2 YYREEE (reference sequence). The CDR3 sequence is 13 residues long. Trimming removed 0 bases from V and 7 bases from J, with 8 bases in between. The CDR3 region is CASSLAAGNEQFF. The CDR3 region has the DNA TGTGCCAGCAGCTTGGCCGCGGGAAATGAGCAGTTCTTC.

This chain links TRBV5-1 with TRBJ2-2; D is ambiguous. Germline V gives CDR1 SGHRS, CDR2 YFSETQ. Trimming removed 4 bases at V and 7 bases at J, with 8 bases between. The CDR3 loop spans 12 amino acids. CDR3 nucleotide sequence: TGCGCCAGCAGCCAGTCTGGCGGGGAGCTGTTTTTT. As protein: CASSQSGGELFF.

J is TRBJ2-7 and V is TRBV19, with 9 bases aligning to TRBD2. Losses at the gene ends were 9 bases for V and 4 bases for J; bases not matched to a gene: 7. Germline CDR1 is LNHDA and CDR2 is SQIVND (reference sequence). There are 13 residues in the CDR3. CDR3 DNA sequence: TGTGCCAGAGGGCCTAGCGGGACGTACGAGCAGTACTTC. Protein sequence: CARGPSGTYEQYF.

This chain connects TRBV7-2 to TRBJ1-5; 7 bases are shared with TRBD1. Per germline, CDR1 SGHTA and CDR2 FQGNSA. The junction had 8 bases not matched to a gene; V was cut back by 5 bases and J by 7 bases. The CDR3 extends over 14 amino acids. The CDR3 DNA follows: TGTGCCAGCAGCCTATTAGGGGGCGACCAGCCCCAGCATTTT. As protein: CASSLLGGDQPQHF.

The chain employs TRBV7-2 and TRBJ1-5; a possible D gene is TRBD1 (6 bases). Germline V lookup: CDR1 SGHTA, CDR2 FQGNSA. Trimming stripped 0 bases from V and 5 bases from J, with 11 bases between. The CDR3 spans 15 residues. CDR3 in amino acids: CASSLAVGAHQPQHF. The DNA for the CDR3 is TGTGCCAGCAGCTTAGCGGTGGGGGCTCATCAGCCCCAGCATTTT. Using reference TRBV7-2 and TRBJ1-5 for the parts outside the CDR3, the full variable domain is GAGVSQSPSNKVTEKGKDVELRCDPISGHTALYWYRQSLGQGLEFLIYFQGNSAPDKSGLPSDRFSAERTGGSVSTLTIQRTQQEDSAVYLCASSLAVGAHQPQHFGDGTRLSIL.

CDR3 in amino acids: CASSKRNKEDTQYF. In nucleotides, the CDR3 is TGTGCCAGTAGTAAGAGGAACAAAGAGGATACGCAGTATTTT. The gene calls are TRBV19 and TRBJ2-3; D is unclear. Germline V gives CDR1 LNHDA, CDR2 SQIVND (reference sequence). The CDR3 runs 14 residues. V lost 4 bases, J lost 6 bases, and 14 bases lay in between.

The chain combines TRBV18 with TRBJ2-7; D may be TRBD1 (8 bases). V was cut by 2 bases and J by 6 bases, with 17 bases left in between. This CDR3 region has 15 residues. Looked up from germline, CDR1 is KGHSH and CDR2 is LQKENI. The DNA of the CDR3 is TGTGCCAGCTCACCATATACAGGGGGGGCCGCCGAGCAGTACTTC. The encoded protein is CASSPYTGGAAEQYF.

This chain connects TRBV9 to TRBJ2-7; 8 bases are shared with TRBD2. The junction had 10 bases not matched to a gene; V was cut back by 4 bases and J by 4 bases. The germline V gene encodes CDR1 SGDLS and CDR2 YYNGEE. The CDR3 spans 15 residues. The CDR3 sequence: CASSPQAGGGYEQYF. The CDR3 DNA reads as TGTGCCAGCAGCCCCCAGGCGGGGGGTGGATACGAGCAGTACTTC. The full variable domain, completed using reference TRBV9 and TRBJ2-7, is DSGVTQTPKHLITATGQRVTLRCSPRSGDLSVYWYQQSLDQGLQFLIQYYNGEERAKGNILERFSAQQFPDLHSELNLSSLELGDSALYFCASSPQAGGGYEQYFGPGTRLTVT.

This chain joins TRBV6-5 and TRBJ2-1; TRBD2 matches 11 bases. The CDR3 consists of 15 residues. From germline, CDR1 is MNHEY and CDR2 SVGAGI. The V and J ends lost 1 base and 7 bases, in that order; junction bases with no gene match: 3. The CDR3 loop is CASSYLTSGINEQFF. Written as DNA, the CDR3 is TGTGCCAGCAGTTACTTGACTAGCGGGATAAATGAGCAGTTCTTC.

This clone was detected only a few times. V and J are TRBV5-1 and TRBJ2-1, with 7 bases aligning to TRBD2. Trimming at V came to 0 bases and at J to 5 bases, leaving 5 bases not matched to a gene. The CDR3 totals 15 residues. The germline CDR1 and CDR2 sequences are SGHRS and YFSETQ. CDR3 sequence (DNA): TGCGCCAGCAGCTTGGGGGCTAGCGGAGACAATGAGCAGTTCTTC. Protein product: CASSLGASGDNEQFF.

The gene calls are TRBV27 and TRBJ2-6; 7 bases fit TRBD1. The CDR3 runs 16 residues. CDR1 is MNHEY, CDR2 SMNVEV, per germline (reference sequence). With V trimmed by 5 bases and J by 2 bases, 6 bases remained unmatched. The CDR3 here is CASSKQGFAGANVLTF. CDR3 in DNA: TGTGCCAGCAGTAAACAGGGGTTCGCTGGGGCCAACGTCCTGACTTTC.

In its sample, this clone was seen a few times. DNA for the CDR3: TGTGCCAGCAGCCAAAATAGTATCGGCACCGGGGAGCTGTTTTTT. Translation gives CASSQNSIGTGELFF. This sequence joins TRBV7-9 and TRBJ2-2, with D uncertain. With 5 bases removed from V and 4 bases from J, the gap between germline ends came to 14 bases. CDR1 is SEHNR, CDR2 FQNEAQ, per germline (reference sequence). This CDR3 spans 15 amino acids.

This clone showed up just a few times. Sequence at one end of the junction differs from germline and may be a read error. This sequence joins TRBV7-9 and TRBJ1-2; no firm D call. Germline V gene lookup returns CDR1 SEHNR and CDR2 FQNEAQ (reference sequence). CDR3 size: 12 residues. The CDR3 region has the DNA TGTTCCAGCAGCGATTGGGCCTATGGCTACACCTTC. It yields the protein CSSSDWAYGYTF.

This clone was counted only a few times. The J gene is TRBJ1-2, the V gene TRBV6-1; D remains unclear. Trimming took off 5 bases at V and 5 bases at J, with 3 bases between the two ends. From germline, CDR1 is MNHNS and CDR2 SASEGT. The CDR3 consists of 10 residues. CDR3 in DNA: TGTGCCAGCAGTTCGTATGGCTACACCTTC. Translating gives CASSSYGYTF.